The clone carrying this TCR beta chain was seen a handful of times. The sample has other DNA sequences that encode this CDR3 too. The data are from a study of blood T cell repertoires in COVID-19. The overall study: The samples span acute and convalescent COVID-19 from the United States, Italy and Spain. Sources were T cells, B-cell-depleted T cells, or PBMCs; the material itself was cDNA or gDNA.

The germline CDR1 and CDR2 sequences are SGDLS and YYNGEE. The CDR3 totals 14 residues. Trimming took off 0 bases at V and 0 bases at J, with 6 bases between the two ends. Original methodology: Nucleated cell counts were estimated from reference gene primer amplification. Some clones are missing from TCRdb's copy, which holds only in-frame ones; the method was immunoSEQ multiplex PCR. The V and J calls and the clone size are those of that table, but D and trimming were determined from the DNA. The sample holds 100,000 to 150,000 clones, around 64% seen once. The receptor comes from a human donor with acute or convalescent COVID-19. The donor label of this sample is uncertain. V usage is TRBV9 and J usage is TRBJ2-5, with TRBD2 as a possible D gene (6 bases). Sequenced material: peripheral blood. The DNA for the CDR3 is TGTGCCAGCAGCGTAGGCGGGGACCAAGAGACCCAGTACTTC. Its translation: CASSVGGDQETQYF.